The TCR beta chain described here comes from a study of blood T cell repertoires in COVID-19 (dated by TCRdb to about 2020). About the study as a whole: Samples from collaborators originated in the United States, Italy and Spain and spanned both the acute and convalescent phases of COVID-19. The samples were drawn from the first 160 participants of the ongoing ImmuneRACE study and from 950 to 1,500 subjects provided by 6 global collaborators. The material from the prospective study consisted of cDNA or gDNA derived from T cells, B-cell-depleted T cells, or PBMCs. Sample metadata almost always included a de-identified subject ID, COVID-19 status, age in years and sex. Subjects who had been exposed to COVID-19, were actively infected with it, or had recovered from it provided the deeply sampled blood TCRbeta repertoires that made up the dataset. Where available, HLA class I and class II types were taken from metadata supplied by the sample provider and were not determined by assay-based typing. The repertoires were released in a freely available public database meant as a resource for research on the immune response to SARS-CoV-2.

TCRbeta CDR3 regions were amplified from genomic DNA using the immunoSEQ Assay, a bias-controlled multiplex PCR. Concerning the study's data processing: Nucleated cell counts per sample were estimated from amplification of reference gene primers within the assay. To quantify the absolute abundance of each unique TCRbeta CDR3 rearrangement, sequence reads were collapsed and filtered. For each sample, productive Simpson clonality was calculated as the square root of Simpson's diversity index over productive rearrangements. TCRdb stores this immuneACCESS table with in-frame sequences only. Part of the clones is absent; in the studies checked, under half of the shortfall reflects unresolved V genes, and no reason is known for the rest. V, J and clone size are those of that table, while D and trimming were read from the DNA. This sample is represented by more than 70,000 clones; roughly 87% of them were singletons. The ten top clones hold 3.8% of the sample.

Overall study outcomes, separate from this receptor: How much clinical and demographic metadata was included differed by source and by participant, and the metadata was provided uncurated.

The collaborating institutions used their own protocols to collect whole blood in K2EDTA tubes. Collaborator samples were shipped for TCRbeta analysis as frozen whole blood, isolated PBMCs, or DNA extracted from either sample type. To note about this clone: There is no known antigen for this receptor. Base qualities are not provided; no much larger clone lies one nucleotide away.

For CDR1 and CDR2, the germline V gene (reference sequence) lists LNHNV and YYDKDF. V is shortened by 1 base, J by 0 bases, and the region joining them spans 9 bases. The CDR3 runs 15 residues from the cysteine to the phenylalanine. The sequence is cut down to CDR3 DNA, 45 bases in frame from base 1. The TCR originated in a man between 60 and 70 years old with acute or convalescent COVID-19. Specimen: peripheral blood. The V gene is TRBV15 and the J gene is TRBJ2-5; TRBD1 is perhaps the D gene, given 6 matching bases. The nucleotide sequence reads as follows: TGTGCCACCAGCAGAGCCGGACAGTACCAAGAGACCCAGTACTTC. This gives the protein CATSRAGQYQETQYF.